These 21 T cell receptor beta chains originate from one sample sequenced in a study of T cell responses to AZD1222 COVID-19 vaccine. Profiled with immunoSEQ multiplex PCR; TCRdb holds only in-frame clones, not every one. The sample carries more than 95,000 clones, approximately 88% recorded once. This sample comprised peripheral blood, obtained on day 0 of AZD1222 vaccination. The receptors shown here come from an adult in good health.

The chain uses TRBV27 and TRBJ1-3; D is uncertain. The ends were cut back, 5 bases at V and 4 bases at J, with 12 bases in the middle. This CDR3 contains 14 residues. Germline V gene data show CDR1 as MNHEY and CDR2 as SMNVEV (reference sequence). The CDR3: CASSPEVGGNTIYF. CDR3 nucleotide sequence: TGTGCCAGCAGTCCAGAGGTCGGAGGAAACACCATATATTTT.

This chain links TRBV27 with TRBJ1-6; 8 positions match TRBD1. CDR1 and CDR2 (germline): MNHEY, SMNVEV (reference sequence). The CDR3 loop spans 14 amino acids. Germline trimming cut 6 bases from V and 5 bases from J; bases unmatched to any gene: 3. The CDR3 DNA sequence: TGTGCCAGCAGAAACAGGGGGAATAATTCACCCCTCCACTTT. Translation: CASRNRGNNSPLHF.

J is TRBJ2-7 and V is TRBV23-1, with D possibly matching TRBD1 (5 bases). TRBV23-1 is treated as an ORF (open reading frame) with a function not yet certain. The CDR3 covers 15 residues. Trimming stripped 9 bases from V and 2 bases from J, with 20 bases between. This CDR3 is CAREVRQGKPYEQYF. The DNA for the CDR3 is TGCGCCAGAGAAGTGCGGCAGGGCAAACCCTACGAGCAGTACTTC.

The J gene is TRBJ2-3, the V gene TRBV5-1; 8 positions agree with TRBD1. CDR1 is SGHRS, CDR2 YFSETQ, per germline. The CDR3 runs 16 residues. V lost 4 bases to trimming and J lost 2 bases; unmatched junction nucleotides: 9. The CDR3 DNA is TGCGCCAGCAGCCCTCGGACAGGGCAAATCACAGATACGCAGTATTTT. Amino acid sequence: CASSPRTGQITDTQYF.

In DNA, the CDR3 is TGTGCCAGCAGCTCCATCCCCGAGAGCCTTAATTCACCCCTCCACTTT. Translating it yields CASSSIPESLNSPLHF. V usage is TRBV7-9 and J usage is TRBJ1-6; D remains ambiguous. CDR1 is SEHNR, CDR2 FQNEAQ, per germline (reference sequence). Deletions cut 4 bases from V and 6 bases from J, with 16 bases between. The CDR3 loop spans 16 amino acids.

The chain couples TRBV11-2 to TRBJ1-6; a possible D gene is TRBD1 (5 bases). Germline assignment: CDR1 SGHAT and CDR2 FQNNGV. With 4 bases removed from V and 8 bases from J, the gap between germline ends came to 18 bases. The CDR3 runs to 16 residues. The CDR3: CASSYESVGVYSPLHF. In DNA, the CDR3 is TGTGCCAGCAGCTACGAGTCGGTAGGGGTCTATTCACCCCTCCACTTT.

The chain joins TRBV30 to TRBJ2-7; TRBD2 agrees at 8 bases. Germline trimming cut 0 bases from V and 3 bases from J; bases unmatched to any gene: 4. The CDR3 runs to 14 residues. Germline CDR1 GTSNPN, CDR2 SVGIG (reference sequence). In nucleotides, the CDR3 is TGTGCCTGGAGTGTAGGGGGACTAGTCTACGAGCAGTACTTC. Its protein is CAWSVGGLVYEQYF.

V and J are TRBV6-5 and TRBJ2-7; tentatively, D is TRBD2 (6 bases). Germline V gene sequence: CDR1 MNHEY, CDR2 SVGAGI. Trimming took off 6 bases at V and 3 bases at J, with 18 bases between the two ends. This CDR3 is 15 amino acids long. The CDR3 sequence: CASRKKFRGSYEQYF. The DNA for the CDR3 is TGTGCCAGCAGAAAGAAATTCCGGGGGAGCTACGAGCAGTACTTC.

V usage is TRBV24-1 and J usage is TRBJ2-3, with 8 bases aligning to TRBD2. This CDR3 spans 16 amino acids. The V gene's germline CDR1 is KGHDR and CDR2 SFDVKD. The ends lost 1 base at V and 0 bases at J; junction bases unmatched: 2. CDR3: CATSDFRGGSTDTQYF. DNA of the CDR3: TGTGCCACCAGTGATTTTCGGGGGGGCAGCACAGATACGCAGTATTTT.

This chain connects TRBV12-3 or TRBV12-4 to TRBJ1-1; D is unclear. Trimming stripped 8 bases from V and 0 bases from J, with 10 bases between. The CDR3 is 13 residues long. CDR3 sequence: CASRKMVNTEAFF. The CDR3 DNA follows: TGTGCCAGCCGAAAAATGGTGAACACTGAAGCTTTCTTT.

The CDR3 region is CARISYEQYF. The CDR3 DNA is TGTGCCAGGATATCCTACGAGCAGTACTTC. The chain employs TRBV5-8 and TRBJ2-7; D uncertain. V lost 8 bases and J 1 base, leaving 4 bases between the germline ends. The CDR3 consists of 10 residues. The germline CDR1 and CDR2 sequences are SGHTS and YDEGEE.

The chain employs TRBV21-1 and TRBJ1-2; the D segment call TRBD1 is taken from the table without a DNA check. TRBV21-1 is a recognized pseudogene. This CDR3 contains 20 residues. CDR3 protein: CASSNEGAANRGSMDYGYTF. The CDR3 nucleotides are TGTGCCAGCAGCAACGAGGGGGCGGCGAATAGGGGGTCCATGGACTATGGCTACACCTTC.

This sequence joins TRBV5-4 and TRBJ2-7; the match to TRBD2 covers 12 bases. The J segment lost 6 bases and the V segment lost 4 bases, leaving 11 bases of the junction unmatched. This CDR3 has 16 residues. Germline V gene data show CDR1 as SGHNT and CDR2 as YYREEE (reference sequence). CDR3 protein: CASSQIGLAGLAEQYF. CDR3 sequence (DNA): TGTGCCAGCAGCCAAATAGGACTAGCGGGGTTAGCCGAGCAGTACTTC.

The V and J genes are TRBV7-2 and TRBJ2-5; the match to TRBD2 covers 8 bases. Per the germline V gene, CDR1 is SGHTA and CDR2 is FQGNSA. The CDR3 is made up of 15 amino acids. After removal of 5 bases from V and 4 bases from J, the junction contained 9 bases not matched to a gene. As DNA, the CDR3 is TGTGCCAGCAGCCCGCCAGCGGGAGCGGGAGAGACCCAGTACTTC. It translates to CASSPPAGAGETQYF.

This clone was detected once. The gene calls are TRBV5-4 and TRBJ2-7; the D gene is possibly TRBD2 (6 bases). Germline CDR1 and CDR2: SGHNT and YYREEE (reference sequence). The CDR3 sequence is 14 residues long. V gave up 5 bases and J gave up 2 bases, with 14 bases separating them. The CDR3 sequence: CASSPRDSTYEQYF. DNA of the CDR3: TGTGCCAGCAGTCCCAGGGACTCCACCTACGAGCAGTACTTC. Combining the CDR3 with reference TRBV5-4 and TRBJ2-7 gives the whole variable domain ETGVTQSPTHLIKTRGQQVTLRCSSQSGHNTVSWYQQALGQGPQFIFQYYREEENGRGNFPPRFSGLQFPNYSSELNVNALELDDSALYLCASSPRDSTYEQYFGPGTRLTVT.

This sequence joins TRBV6-2 or TRBV6-3 and TRBJ1-6; perhaps TRBD1 as D (5 bases). The CDR3 has 16 residues. The V end was cut by 6 bases, the J end by 0 bases, with 12 bases between. The V gene's germline CDR1 is MNHEY and CDR2 SVGEGT. CDR3 sequence reads: CASSRGQSSYNSPLHF. The CDR3, as DNA: TGTGCCAGCAGCCGAGGACAAAGCTCCTATAATTCACCCCTCCACTTT.

The gene calls are TRBV30 and TRBJ1-1; the D is unclear. The germline CDR1 and CDR2 sequences are GTSNPN and SVGIG (reference sequence). The CDR3 contains 11 residues. Trimming took off 4 bases at V and 4 bases at J, with 7 bases between the two ends. The CDR3 here is CAWKVVTEAFF. The DNA of the CDR3 is TGTGCCTGGAAGGTGGTCACTGAAGCTTTCTTT.

The sample holds a few counts of this clone. This chain links TRBV6-5 with TRBJ2-7; D is uncertain. The CDR3 length is 13 residues. With 5 bases removed from V and 7 bases from J, the gap between germline ends came to 15 bases. The V gene's germline CDR1 is MNHEY and CDR2 SVGAGI. CDR3 nucleotides: TGTGCCAGCAGTCCCCATTGGGCTCAAGAGCAGTACTTC. It is translated as CASSPHWAQEQYF.

The chain links TRBV4-3 to TRBJ2-3, with D perhaps TRBD2 (6 bases). V lost 6 bases to trimming and J lost 1 base, with 11 bases between them. The CDR3 length is 14 residues. Germline V gives CDR1 LGHNA, CDR2 YSLEER. CDR3 region: CASRPTGGTDTQYF. CDR3 sequence (DNA): TGCGCCAGCAGACCTACGGGGGGCACAGATACGCAGTATTTT.

The chain joins TRBV4-1 to TRBJ2-1, with D perhaps TRBD2 (6 bases). CDR1 and CDR2 (germline): MGHRA, YSYEKL. Trimming took off 0 bases at V and 0 bases at J, with 15 bases between the two ends. The CDR3 is 18 amino acids. The CDR3 nucleotides read TGCGCCAGCAGCCAAGATGGGCAGCGGGTCAGCTCCTACAATGAGCAGTTCTTC. It yields the protein CASSQDGQRVSSYNEQFF.

V usage is TRBV2 and J usage is TRBJ1-2; a possible D gene is TRBD1 (5 bases). Germline loops: CDR1 SNHLY, CDR2 FYNNEI. Trimming stripped 3 bases from V and 3 bases from J, with 20 bases between. This CDR3 contains 17 residues. CDR3 sequence: CASSEYPLRGRDYGYTF. The CDR3 DNA follows: TGTGCCAGCAGTGAGTACCCCCTCCGGGGGAGGGACTATGGCTACACCTTC.